The following is a TCR beta chain sequence with its context. Its specificity is unknown. MiXCR, run by TCRdb on the reads, gives a single entry per CDR3 protein. The top ten hold 13% of the sample, which has approximately 500,000 distinct CDR3 sequences, 26% seen once. The sample comes from a study of T cell repertoires in cytomegalovirus infection. Findings of the study overall: It was HLA-C-restricted CMV-specific TCR beta clonotypes that dominated the response ex vivo.

The clonotype was recovered from a human donor in good health (CMV status not recorded). Some clones in this sample may be carry-over from other donors' samples. Sample: PBMCs.

CDR3 loop: CSAFGLAGVGETQYF. The CDR3 DNA reads TGCAGTGCTTTCGGACTAGCGGGAGTAGGAGAGACCCAGTACTTC. The chain employs TRBV20-1 and TRBJ2-5; TRBD2 agrees at 13 bases. V was pared by 5 bases and J by 4 bases, with 7 bases of the junction left unmatched. Germline loops: CDR1 DFQATT, CDR2 SNEGSKA (reference sequence). This CDR3 is built from 15 residues.